This T cell receptor beta chain appears in the sequencing data of a study of vaccination and CD4 T cells after COVID-19. Study background: Two of the convalescents were Hispanic, and the group consisted of six males and four females. Every culture used as a control got a CEFX pool, an HIV-1 Nef pool, or no peptide. Study-wide results and limits: Early post-infection timepoints were not included, and relatively few convalescent patients were studied.

Scientists ran DNA taken from cultured CD4+ T cells through the Oncomine TCR Beta short-read assay for sequencing. Genomic DNA was drawn out of CD4+ T cells grown in culture. A single record per CDR3 protein comes from TCRdb applying MiXCR to the PCR reads. This table holds 9,000 to 10,000 distinct CDR3 sequences, about 28% found once. To note about this clonotype: Its antigen is undetermined. At one end, the junction sequence differs from germline, possibly due to a read error.

Germline V gene sequence: CDR1 SEHNR, CDR2 FQNEAQ (reference sequence). This CDR3 region has 12 residues. Treatment of the sample: roughly ten-day PBMC culture with coronavirus spike peptide pools or control peptides (ViraFEST assay). CD4+ T cells that came from the unexposed donor were collected before the COVID-19 pandemic (2011-2018). The sequenced sample consisted of CD4+ T cells from blood, cultured in vitro. The source is a human donor in good health. The V call is TRBV7-9, the J call TRBJ1-2; D not resolved. CDR3 nucleotides: TGTGCCAGCAGCTTAGTCGGTAGTACGTCTGGCTTC. Protein: CASSLVGSTSGF.